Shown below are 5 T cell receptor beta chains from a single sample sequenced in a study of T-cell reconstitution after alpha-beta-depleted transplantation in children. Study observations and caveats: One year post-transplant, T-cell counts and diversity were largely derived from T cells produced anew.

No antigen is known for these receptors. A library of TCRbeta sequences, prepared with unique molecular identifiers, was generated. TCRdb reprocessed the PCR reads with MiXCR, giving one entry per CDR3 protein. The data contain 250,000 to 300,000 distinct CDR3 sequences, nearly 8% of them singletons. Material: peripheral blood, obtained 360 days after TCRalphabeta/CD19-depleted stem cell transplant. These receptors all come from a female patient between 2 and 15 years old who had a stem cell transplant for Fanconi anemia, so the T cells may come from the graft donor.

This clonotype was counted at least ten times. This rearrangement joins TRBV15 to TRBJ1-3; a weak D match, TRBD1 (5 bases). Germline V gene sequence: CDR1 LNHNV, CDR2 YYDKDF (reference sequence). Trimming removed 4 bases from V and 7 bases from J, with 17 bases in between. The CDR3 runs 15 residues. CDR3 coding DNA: TGTGCCACCAGCACCCGGGACCCCTTCTCCAACACCATATATTTT. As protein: CATSTRDPFSNTIYF.

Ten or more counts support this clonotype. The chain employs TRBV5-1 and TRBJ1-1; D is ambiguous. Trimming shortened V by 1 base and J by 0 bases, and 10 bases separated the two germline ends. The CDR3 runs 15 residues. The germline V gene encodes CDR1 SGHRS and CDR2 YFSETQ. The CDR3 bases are TGCGCCAGCAGCTTGACACGTCCGATGAACACTGAAGCTTTCTTT. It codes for CASSLTRPMNTEAFF.

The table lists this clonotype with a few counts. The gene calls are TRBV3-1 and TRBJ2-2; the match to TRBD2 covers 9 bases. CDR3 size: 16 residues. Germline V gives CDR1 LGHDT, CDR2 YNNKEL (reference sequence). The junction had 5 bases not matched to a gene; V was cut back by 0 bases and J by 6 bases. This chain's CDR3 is CASSQDLAGYAGELFF. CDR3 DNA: TGTGCCAGCAGCCAAGATCTAGCGGGATATGCCGGGGAGCTGTTTTTT.

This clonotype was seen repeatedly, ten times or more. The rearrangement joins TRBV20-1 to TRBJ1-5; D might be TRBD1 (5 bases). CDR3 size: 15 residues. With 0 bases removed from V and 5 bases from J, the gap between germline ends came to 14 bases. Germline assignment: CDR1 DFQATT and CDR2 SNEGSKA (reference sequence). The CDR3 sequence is CSARDAGDLYQPQHF. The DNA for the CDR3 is TGCAGTGCTAGAGATGCGGGGGATTTATATCAGCCCCAGCATTTT.

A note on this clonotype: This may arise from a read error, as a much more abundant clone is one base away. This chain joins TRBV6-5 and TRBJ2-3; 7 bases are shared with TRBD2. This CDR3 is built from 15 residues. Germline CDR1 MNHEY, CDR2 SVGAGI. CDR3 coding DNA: TGTGCCAGCAGTTTCCGGCGGGGGAGCACAGATTCGCAGTATTTT. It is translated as CASSFRRGSTDSQYF.